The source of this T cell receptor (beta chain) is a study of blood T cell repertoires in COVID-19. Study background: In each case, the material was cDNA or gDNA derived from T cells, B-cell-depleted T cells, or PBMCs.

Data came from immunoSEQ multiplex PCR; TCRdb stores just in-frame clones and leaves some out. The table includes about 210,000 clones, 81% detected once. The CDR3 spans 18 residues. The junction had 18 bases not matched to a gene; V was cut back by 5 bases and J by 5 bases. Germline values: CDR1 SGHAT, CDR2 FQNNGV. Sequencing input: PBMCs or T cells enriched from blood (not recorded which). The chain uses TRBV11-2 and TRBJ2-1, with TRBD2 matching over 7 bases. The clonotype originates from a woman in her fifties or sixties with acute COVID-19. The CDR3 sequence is CASSGDTGLRRQNNEQFF. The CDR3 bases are TGTGCCAGCAGCGGAGACACGGGACTACGACGCCAAAACAATGAGCAGTTCTTC.